This TCR beta chain was recovered during a study of T cell clonotyping in hematopoietic cell transplantation. Assay used: immunoSEQ multiplex PCR; TCRdb lists only in-frame clones, some missing. Of 45,000 or so clones listed, roughly 85% are singletons. Concerning this clone: The antigen is not known.

The CDR3 runs 17 residues. V trimming: 5 bases; J trimming: 6 bases; junction bases outside the gene matches: 15. Per germline, CDR1 SGHTA and CDR2 FQGNSA. Time point of the sample: recipient sample about 28 days before transplant, after cytoreduction. Study conclusions and caveats: At the given depth, recipient repertoires were over 95% de novo clonotypes.

Material: peripheral blood mononuclear cells, obtained before stem cell transplant. The TCR sequence derives from a man aged 55 to 70 with myelodysplastic syndrome. Some clones in this sample may be carry-over from other donors' samples. This chain connects TRBV7-2 to TRBJ2-3; 9 nucleotides line up with TRBD2. Written as DNA, the CDR3 is TGTGCCAGCAGCCCCCTGACTAGCGGTACGGTGGGGGATACGCAGTATTTT. This codes for CASSPLTSGTVGDTQYF.